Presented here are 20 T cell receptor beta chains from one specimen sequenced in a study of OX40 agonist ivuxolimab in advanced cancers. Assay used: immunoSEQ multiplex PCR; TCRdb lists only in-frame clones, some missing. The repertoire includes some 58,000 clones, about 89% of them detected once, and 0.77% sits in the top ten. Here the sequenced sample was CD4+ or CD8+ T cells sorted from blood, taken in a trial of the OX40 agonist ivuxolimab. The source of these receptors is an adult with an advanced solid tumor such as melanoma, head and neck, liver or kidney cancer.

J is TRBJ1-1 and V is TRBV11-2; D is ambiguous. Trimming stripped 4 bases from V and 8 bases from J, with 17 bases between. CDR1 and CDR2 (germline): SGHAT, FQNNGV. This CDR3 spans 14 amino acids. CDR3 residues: CASSSLTQHGEAFF. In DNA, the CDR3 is TGTGCCAGCAGCTCGCTGACTCAGCACGGGGAAGCTTTCTTT.

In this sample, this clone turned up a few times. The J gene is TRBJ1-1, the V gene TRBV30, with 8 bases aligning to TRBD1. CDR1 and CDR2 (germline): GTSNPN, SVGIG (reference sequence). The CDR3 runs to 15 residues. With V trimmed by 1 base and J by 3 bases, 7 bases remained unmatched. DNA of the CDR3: TGTGCCTGGAGTGGATCCTCGACAGGGGACACTGAAGCTTTCTTT. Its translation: CAWSGSSTGDTEAFF.

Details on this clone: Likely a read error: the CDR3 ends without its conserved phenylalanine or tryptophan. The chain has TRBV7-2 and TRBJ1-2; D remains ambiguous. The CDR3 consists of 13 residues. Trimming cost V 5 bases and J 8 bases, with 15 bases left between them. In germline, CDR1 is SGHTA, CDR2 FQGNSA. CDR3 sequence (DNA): TGTGCCAGCAGCCTCACCTCGAGAACCGGCTACACCTCC. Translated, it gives CASSLTSRTGYTS.

CDR3 DNA: TGCAGCGTGTCGGCCAGTCTCCGGGAGCCCCAGCATTTT. This translates into CSVSASLREPQHF. This chain uses TRBV29-1 with TRBJ1-5; D is undetermined. Trimming cost V 6 bases and J 8 bases, with 17 bases left between them. Germline CDR1 reads SQVTM; CDR2 reads ANQGSEA. CDR3 length: 13 amino acids.

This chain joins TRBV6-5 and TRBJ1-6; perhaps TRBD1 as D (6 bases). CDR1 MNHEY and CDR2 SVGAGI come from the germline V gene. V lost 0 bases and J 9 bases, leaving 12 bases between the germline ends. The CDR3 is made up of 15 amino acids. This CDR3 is CASSYSRGVGSPLHF. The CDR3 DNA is TGTGCCAGCAGTTACTCGAGGGGGGTAGGTTCACCCCTCCACTTT.

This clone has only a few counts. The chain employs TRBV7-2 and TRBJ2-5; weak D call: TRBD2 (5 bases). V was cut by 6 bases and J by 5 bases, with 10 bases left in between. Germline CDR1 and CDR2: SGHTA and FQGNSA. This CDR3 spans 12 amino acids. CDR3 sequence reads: CASRRGLETQYF. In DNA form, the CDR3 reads TGTGCCAGCAGGCGAGGGCTTGAGACCCAGTACTTC.

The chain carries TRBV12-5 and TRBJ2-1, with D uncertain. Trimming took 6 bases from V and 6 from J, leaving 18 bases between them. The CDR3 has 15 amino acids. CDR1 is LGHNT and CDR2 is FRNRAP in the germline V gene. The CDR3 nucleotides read TGTGCTAGTGGGCCCGGCGTCTTCAAAGGCAATGAGCAGTTCTTC. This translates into CASGPGVFKGNEQFF.

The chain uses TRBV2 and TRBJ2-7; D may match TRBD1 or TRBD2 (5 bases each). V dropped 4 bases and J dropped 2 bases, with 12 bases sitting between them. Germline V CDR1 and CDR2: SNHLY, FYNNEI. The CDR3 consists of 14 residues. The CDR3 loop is CASSAGTAPYEQYF. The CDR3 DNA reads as TGTGCCAGCAGTGCAGGGACGGCTCCCTACGAGCAGTACTTC.

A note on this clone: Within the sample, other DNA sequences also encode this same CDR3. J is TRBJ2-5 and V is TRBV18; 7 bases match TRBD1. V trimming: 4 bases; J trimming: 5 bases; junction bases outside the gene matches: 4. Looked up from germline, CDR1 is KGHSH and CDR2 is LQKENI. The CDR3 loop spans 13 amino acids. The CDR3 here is CASSLGQKETQYF. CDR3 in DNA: TGTGCCAGCTCACTGGGACAGAAGGAGACCCAGTACTTC.

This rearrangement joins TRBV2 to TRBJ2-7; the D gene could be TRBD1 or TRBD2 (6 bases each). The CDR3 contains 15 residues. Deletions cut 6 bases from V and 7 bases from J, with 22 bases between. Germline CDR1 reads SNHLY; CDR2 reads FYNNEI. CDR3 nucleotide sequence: TGTGCCAGCAGCCCTTTCGGCCGGGGGCTAGGAGAGCAGTACTTC. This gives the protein CASSPFGRGLGEQYF.

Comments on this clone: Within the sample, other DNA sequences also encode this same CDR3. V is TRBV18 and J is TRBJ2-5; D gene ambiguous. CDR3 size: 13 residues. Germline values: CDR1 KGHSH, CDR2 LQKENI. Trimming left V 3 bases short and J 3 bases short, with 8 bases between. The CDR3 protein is CASSPGLKETQYF. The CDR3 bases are TGTGCCAGCTCACCCGGGCTTAAAGAGACCCAGTACTTC. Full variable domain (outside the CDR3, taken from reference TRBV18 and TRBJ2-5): NAGVMQNPRHLVRRRGQEARLRCSPMKGHSHVYWYRQLPEEGLKFMVYLQKENIIDESGMPKERFSAEFPKEGPSILRIQQVVRGDSAAYFCASSPGLKETQYFGPGTRLLVL.

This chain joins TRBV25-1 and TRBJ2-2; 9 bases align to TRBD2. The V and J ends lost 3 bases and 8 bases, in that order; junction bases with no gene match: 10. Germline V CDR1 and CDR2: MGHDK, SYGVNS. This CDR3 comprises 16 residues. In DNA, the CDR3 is TGTGCCAGCAGTGACCCCGGGCTAGCGGGAACGGGGGAGCTGTTTTTT. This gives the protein CASSDPGLAGTGELFF.

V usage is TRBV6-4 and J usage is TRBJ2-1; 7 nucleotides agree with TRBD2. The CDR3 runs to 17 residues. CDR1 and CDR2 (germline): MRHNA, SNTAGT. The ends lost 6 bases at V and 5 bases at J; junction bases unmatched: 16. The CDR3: CASSQRGRGFGDNEQFF. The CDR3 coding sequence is TGTGCCAGCAGCCAGCGGGGTAGAGGCTTTGGGGACAATGAGCAGTTCTTC.

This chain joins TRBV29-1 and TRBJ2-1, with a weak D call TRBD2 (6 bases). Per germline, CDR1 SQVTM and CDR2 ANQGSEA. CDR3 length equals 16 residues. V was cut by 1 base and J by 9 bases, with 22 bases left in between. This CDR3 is CSVEVAGTSSLSEQFF. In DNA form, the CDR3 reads TGCAGCGTTGAAGTGGCGGGGACCTCTTCCCTGAGTGAGCAGTTCTTC.

CDR3 in DNA: TGCGCCAGCAGCTTTAACGGGAACACTGAAGCTTTCTTT. Residues: CASSFNGNTEAFF. The chain carries TRBV5-1 and TRBJ1-1; the D is unclear. V was clipped by 2 bases and J by 1 base, with 6 bases between them. The germline CDR1 and CDR2 sequences are SGHRS and YFSETQ. CDR3 size: 13 residues.

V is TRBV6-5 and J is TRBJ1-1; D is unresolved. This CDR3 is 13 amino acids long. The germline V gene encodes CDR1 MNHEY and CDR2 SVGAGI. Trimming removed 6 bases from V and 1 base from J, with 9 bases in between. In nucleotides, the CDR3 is TGTGCCAGCAGACGGACGGGGAACACTGAAGCTTTCTTT. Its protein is CASRRTGNTEAFF.

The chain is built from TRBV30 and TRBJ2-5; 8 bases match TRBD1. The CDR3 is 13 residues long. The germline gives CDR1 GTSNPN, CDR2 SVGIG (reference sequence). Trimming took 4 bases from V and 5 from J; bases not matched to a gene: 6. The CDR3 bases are TGTGCCTGGACCAGGACAGGGAGGGAGACCCAGTACTTC. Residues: CAWTRTGRETQYF.

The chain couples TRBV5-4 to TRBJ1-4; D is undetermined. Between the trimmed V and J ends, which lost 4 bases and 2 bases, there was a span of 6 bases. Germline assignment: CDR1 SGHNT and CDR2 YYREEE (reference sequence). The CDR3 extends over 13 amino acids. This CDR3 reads CASSRGTNEKLFF. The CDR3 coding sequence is TGTGCCAGCAGCCGAGGTACTAATGAAAAACTGTTTTTT.

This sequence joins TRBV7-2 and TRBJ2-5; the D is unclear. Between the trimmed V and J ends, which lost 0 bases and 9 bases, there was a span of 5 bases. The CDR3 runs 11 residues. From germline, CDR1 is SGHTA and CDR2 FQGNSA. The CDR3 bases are TGTGCCAGCAGCTTAGCTGGGGCCCAGTACTTC. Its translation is CASSLAGAQYF.

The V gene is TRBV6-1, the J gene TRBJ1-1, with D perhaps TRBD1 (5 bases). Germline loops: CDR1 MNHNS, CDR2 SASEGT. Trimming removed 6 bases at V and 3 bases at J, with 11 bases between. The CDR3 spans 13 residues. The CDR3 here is CASSKVGDTEAFF. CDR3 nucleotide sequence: TGTGCCAGCAGCAAGGTGGGGGACACTGAAGCTTTCTTT.